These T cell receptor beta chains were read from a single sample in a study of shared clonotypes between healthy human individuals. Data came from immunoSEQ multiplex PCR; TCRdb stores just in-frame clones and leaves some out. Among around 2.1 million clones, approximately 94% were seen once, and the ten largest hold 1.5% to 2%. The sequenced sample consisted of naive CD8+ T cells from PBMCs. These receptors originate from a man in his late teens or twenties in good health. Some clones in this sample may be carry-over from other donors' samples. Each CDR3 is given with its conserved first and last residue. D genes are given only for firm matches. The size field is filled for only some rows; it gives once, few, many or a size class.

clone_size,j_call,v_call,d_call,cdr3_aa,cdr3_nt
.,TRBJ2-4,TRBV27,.,CASSTRAPEAKNIQYF,TGTGCCAGCAGTACACGGGCCCCGGAAGCCAAAAACATTCAGTACTTC
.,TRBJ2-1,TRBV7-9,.,CASSPFRGGHNEQFF,TGTGCCAGCAGCCCCTTCAGGGGAGGCCACAATGAGCAGTTCTTC
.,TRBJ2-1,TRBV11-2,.,CASSLDLERSYNEQFF,TGTGCCAGCAGCTTAGATCTCGAGCGGAGCTACAATGAGCAGTTCTTC
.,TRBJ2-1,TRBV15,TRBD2,CATSRESLAGAEQFF,TGTGCCACCAGCAGAGAAAGTCTAGCGGGAGCCGAGCAGTTCTTC
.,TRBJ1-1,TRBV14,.,CASSQDLVEVGPMNTEAFF,TGTGCCAGCAGCCAAGATCTGGTGGAAGTGGGGCCAATGAACACTGAAGCTTTCTTT
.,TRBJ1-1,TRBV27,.,CASSLSTASEAFF,TGTGCCAGCAGTTTATCGACCGCATCCGAAGCTTTCTTT
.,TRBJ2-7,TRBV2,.,CASSEALGGFRDPEQYF,TGTGCCAGCAGTGAAGCGCTAGGGGGATTTCGGGATCCCGAGCAGTACTTC
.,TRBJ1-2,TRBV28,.,CASNPAGEPGGYTF,TGTGCCAGCAACCCCGCGGGCGAACCGGGGGGCTACACCTTC
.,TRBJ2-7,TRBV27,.,CASSLAIYYEQYF,TGTGCCAGCAGTTTAGCGATTTACTACGAGCAGTACTTC
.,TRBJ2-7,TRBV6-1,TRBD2,CASRPTSGTGEQYF,TGTGCCAGCAGACCCACTAGCGGGACGGGCGAGCAGTACTTC
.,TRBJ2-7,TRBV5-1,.,CASRYGISYEQYF,TGCGCCAGCAGGTACGGCATCTCCTACGAGCAGTACTTC
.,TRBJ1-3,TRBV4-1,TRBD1,CASSQGSDRAGNTIYF,TGCGCCAGCAGCCAAGGATCGGACAGGGCTGGAAACACCATATATTTT
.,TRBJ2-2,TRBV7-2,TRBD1,CASSLLGQGAGELFF,TGTGCCAGCAGCTTATTAGGACAGGGGGCCGGGGAGCTGTTTTTT
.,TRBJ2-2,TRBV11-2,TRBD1,CASRTRQGDTGELFF,TGTGCCAGCAGGACTAGACAGGGGGACACCGGGGAGCTGTTTTTT
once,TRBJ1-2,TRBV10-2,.,CASSELGQLSGYTF,TGCGCCAGCAGTGAGTTAGGGCAGCTTTCAGGCTACACCTTC
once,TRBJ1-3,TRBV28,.,CASSPQISGNTIYF,TGTGCCAGCAGCCCTCAGATCTCTGGAAACACCATATATTTT
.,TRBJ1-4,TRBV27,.,CARPMESGLFF,TGTGCCAGGCCCATGGAATCAGGACTGTTTTTT
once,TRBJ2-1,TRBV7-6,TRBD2,CASSFRLAGGEGNEQFF,TGTGCCAGCAGCTTCAGACTAGCGGGAGGAGAAGGCAATGAGCAGTTCTTC
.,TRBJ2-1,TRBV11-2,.,CASSNPLWGRGFDEQFF,TGTGCCAGCAGCAACCCACTCTGGGGGCGCGGATTCGATGAGCAGTTCTTC
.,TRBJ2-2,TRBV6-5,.,CASDYGRFGTGELFF,TGTGCCAGCGATTACGGGCGGTTCGGGACCGGGGAGCTGTTTTTT